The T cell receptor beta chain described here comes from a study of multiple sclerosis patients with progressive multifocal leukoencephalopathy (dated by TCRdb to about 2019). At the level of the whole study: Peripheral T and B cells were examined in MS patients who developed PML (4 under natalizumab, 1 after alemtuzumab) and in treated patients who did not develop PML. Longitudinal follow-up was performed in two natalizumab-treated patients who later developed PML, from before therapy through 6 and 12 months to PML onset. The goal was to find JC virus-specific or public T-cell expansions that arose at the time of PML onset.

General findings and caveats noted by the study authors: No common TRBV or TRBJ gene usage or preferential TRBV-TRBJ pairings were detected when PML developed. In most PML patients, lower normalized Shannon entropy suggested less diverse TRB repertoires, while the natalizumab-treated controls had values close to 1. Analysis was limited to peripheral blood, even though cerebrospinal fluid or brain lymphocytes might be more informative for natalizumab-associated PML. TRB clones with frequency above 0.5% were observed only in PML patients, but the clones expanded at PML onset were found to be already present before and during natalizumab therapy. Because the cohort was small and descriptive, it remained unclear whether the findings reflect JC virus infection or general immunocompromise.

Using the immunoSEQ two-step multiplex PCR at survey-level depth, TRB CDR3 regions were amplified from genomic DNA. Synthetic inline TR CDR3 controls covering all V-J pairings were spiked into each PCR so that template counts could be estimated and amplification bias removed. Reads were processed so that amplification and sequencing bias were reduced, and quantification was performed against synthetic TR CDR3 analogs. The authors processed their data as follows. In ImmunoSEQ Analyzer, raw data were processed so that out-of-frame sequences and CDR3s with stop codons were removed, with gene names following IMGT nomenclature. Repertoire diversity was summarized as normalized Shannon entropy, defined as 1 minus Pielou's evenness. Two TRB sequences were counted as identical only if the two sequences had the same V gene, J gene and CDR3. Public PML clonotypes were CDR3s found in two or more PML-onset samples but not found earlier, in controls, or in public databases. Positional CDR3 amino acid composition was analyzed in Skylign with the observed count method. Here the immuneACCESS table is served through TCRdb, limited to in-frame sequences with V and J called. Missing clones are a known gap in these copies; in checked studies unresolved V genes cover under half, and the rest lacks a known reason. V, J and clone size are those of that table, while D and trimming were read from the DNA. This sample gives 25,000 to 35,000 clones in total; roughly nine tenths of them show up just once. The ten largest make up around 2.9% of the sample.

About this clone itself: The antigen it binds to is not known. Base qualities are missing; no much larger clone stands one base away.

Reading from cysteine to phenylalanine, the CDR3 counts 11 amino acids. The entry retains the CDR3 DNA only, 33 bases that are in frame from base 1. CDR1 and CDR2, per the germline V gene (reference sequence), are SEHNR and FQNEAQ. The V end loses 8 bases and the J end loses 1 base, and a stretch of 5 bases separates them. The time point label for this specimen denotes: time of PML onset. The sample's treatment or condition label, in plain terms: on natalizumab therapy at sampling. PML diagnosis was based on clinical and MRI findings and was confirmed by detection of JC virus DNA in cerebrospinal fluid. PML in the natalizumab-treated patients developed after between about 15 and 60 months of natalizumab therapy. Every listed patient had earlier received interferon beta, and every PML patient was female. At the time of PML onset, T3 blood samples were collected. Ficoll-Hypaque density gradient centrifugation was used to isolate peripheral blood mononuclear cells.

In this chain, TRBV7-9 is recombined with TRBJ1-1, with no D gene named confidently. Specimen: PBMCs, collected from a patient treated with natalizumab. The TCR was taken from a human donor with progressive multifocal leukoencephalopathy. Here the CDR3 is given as CASGWNTEAFF. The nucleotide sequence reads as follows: TGTGCCAGCGGGTGGAACACTGAAGCTTTCTTT.